Listed below are T cell receptor beta chains from one sample, sequenced in a study of T cells in Graves' hyperthyroidism and ophthalmopathy. TCRdb passed the multiplex PCR reads through MiXCR, listing each CDR3 protein once. Of 490,000 or so distinct CDR3 sequences in the sample, about 22% were seen once. Sequences were obtained from blood. The origin of the receptors is a woman aged 70-85 years with Graves' ophthalmopathy. CDR3s include the opening cysteine and the closing phenylalanine or tryptophan. The order of the fields is J gene, D gene, clone size, V gene, CDR3 DNA, CDR3 protein. D genes are given only for firm matches. Not every row has a clone size; where given, it reads once, few, many or a size class.

J: TRBJ2-3
D: TRBD1
size: medium-sized
V: TRBV2
DNA: TGTGCCAGCAGTTCGCGACAGGGGGGCACAGATACGCAGTATTTT
CDR3: CASSSRQGGTDTQYF

J: TRBJ2-3
D: TRBD2
size: NA
V: TRBV14
DNA: TGTGCCAGCAGCCAAGATCTCCTAGCGGGAGTGAGAGATACGCAGTATTTT
CDR3: CASSQDLLAGVRDTQYF

J: TRBJ2-5
D: NA
size: few
V: TRBV5-1
DNA: TGCGCCAGCAGCTCCACCTCTAGACAGGAAGAGACCCAGTACTTC
CDR3: CASSSTSRQEETQYF

J: TRBJ2-5
D: NA
size: NA
V: TRBV11-2
DNA: TGTGCCAGCAGCTCAATCTCAAAGACCCAGTACTTC
CDR3: CASSSISKTQYF

J: TRBJ2-3
D: TRBD2
size: NA
V: TRBV7-2
DNA: TGTGCCAGCAGCTCCTCCCTCCCACTAGCGGGACTTGATACGCAGTATTTT
CDR3: CASSSSLPLAGLDTQYF

J: TRBJ2-7
D: NA
size: once
V: TRBV4-1
DNA: TGCGCCAGCAGCCAAGATGGGTTCAGTTACTACGAGCAGTACTTC
CDR3: CASSQDGFSYYEQYF

J: TRBJ2-5
D: NA
size: many
V: TRBV11-3
DNA: TGTGCCAGCAGCACCGCTAGTAGTGAGACCCAGTACTTC
CDR3: CASSTASSETQYF

J: TRBJ1-5
D: NA
size: NA
V: TRBV6-1
DNA: TGTGCCAGCAACCCAATGGCAGGGACGAGCAATCAGCCCCAGCATTTT
CDR3: CASNPMAGTSNQPQHF

J: TRBJ1-2
D: NA
size: NA
V: TRBV10-2
DNA: TGCGCCAGCAGTGAGAGGGACGGCTACACCTTC
CDR3: CASSERDGYTF

J: TRBJ1-2
D: NA
size: few
V: TRBV5-1
DNA: TGCGCCAGCAGCAGTGGTGTTGGTTATGGCTACACCTTC
CDR3: CASSSGVGYGYTF

J: TRBJ2-1
D: NA
size: many
V: TRBV7-2
DNA: TGTGCCAGCAGCTCTGGGCGGGGATCCTACAATGAGCAGTTCTTC
CDR3: CASSSGRGSYNEQFF

J: TRBJ2-3
D: NA
size: few
V: TRBV20-1
DNA: TGCAGTGCCTCCCGGGGTAGCGGCACAGATACGCAGTATTTT
CDR3: CSASRGSGTDTQYF

J: TRBJ2-2
D: NA
size: few
V: TRBV5-1
DNA: TGCGCCAGCAGCTCGTCGGGAAGCGTGAACACCGGGGAGCTGTTTTTT
CDR3: CASSSSGSVNTGELFF

J: TRBJ1-5
D: TRBD1
size: NA
V: TRBV3-1
DNA: TGTGCCAGCAGCGCGTTTGAAACAGGGGGCAATCAGCCCCAGCATTTT
CDR3: CASSAFETGGNQPQHF

J: TRBJ2-7
D: NA
size: many
V: TRBV7-2
DNA: TGTGCCAGCAGCTTAAATTACGTCTACGAGCAGTACTTC
CDR3: CASSLNYVYEQYF

J: TRBJ1-2
D: TRBD1
size: few
V: TRBV12-3/TRBV12-4
DNA: TGTGCCAGCAGAAGCGGGACAGTACATGGCTACACCTTC
CDR3: CASRSGTVHGYTF

J: TRBJ1-4
D: NA
size: NA
V: TRBV7-2
DNA: TGTGCCAGCAGCTCCGGGGGGAGGCCCAATGAAAAACTGTTTTTT
CDR3: CASSSGGRPNEKLFF

J: TRBJ1-2
D: NA
size: NA
V: TRBV12-3/TRBV12-4
DNA: TGTGCCAGCACAGGGGCGAGTAACTATGGCTACACCTTC
CDR3: CASTGASNYGYTF